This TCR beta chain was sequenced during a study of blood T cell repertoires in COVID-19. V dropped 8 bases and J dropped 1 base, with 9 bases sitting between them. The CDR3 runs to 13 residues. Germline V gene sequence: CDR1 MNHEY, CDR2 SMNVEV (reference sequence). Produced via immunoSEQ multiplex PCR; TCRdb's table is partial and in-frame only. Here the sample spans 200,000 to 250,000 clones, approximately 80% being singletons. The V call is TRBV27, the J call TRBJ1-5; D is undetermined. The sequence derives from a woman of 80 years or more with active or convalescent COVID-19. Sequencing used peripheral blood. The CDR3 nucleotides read TGTGCCAGCGAGGGTACGAGCAATCAGCCCCAGCATTTT. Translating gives CASEGTSNQPQHF.